One sample yielded the 13 T cell receptor delta chains listed below, sequenced in a study of gamma-delta T cells after stem cell transplantation. TCRdb re-called the RT-PCR reads through CATT. The profile covers about 1,400 delta-chain clones, with 35% to 55% appearing a single time and roughly 52% taken by the ten largest. The source material was gamma-delta T cells. Receptor source: a human donor. It is not recorded whose cells these are; they may come from a transplant donor.

By proportion, this clone is medium-sized. The chain uses TRDV1 and TRDJ1; weak D call: TRDD2 (6 bases). Per germline, CDR1 TSWWSYY and CDR2 QGS. This CDR3 region has 21 residues. Trimming took 0 bases from V and 7 from J, leaving 33 bases between them. This CDR3 is CALGELGLLHHGTVGHGKLIF. CDR3 in DNA: TGTGCTCTTGGGGAACTTGGCCTCCTACACCACGGTACCGTTGGTCATGGTAAACTCATCTTT.

About this clone itself: Being one base from a much bigger clone, this may be a read error. The chain uses TRDV1 and TRDJ1; TRDD3 matches 13 bases. This CDR3 contains 30 residues. Germline V gene data show CDR1 as TSWWSYY and CDR2 as QGS. The V gene end was trimmed by 2 bases and the J gene end by 0 bases; junction bases not matched to a gene: 42. The CDR3 spells CALGETPTRGPSSLSRVLGDTRGHTDKLIF. The DNA of the CDR3 is TGTGCTCTTGGGGAAACGCCAACGAGGGGACCGTCTTCCCTCTCGAGGGTACTGGGGGATACGAGGGGACACACCGATAAACTCATCTTT.

The rearrangement links TRDV2 to TRDJ1; D is unclear. This CDR3 is 15 amino acids long. Deletions cut 4 bases from V and 0 bases from J, with 14 bases between. CDR1 and CDR2 (germline): GEAIGNYY, EKD. CDR3 residues: CACDPLGGYTDKLIF. In nucleotides, the CDR3 is TGTGCCTGTGATCCCCTTGGCGGTTACACCGATAAACTCATCTTT.

The chain couples TRDV1 to TRDJ1; maybe TRDD3 (8 bases). CDR1 and CDR2 (germline): TSWWSYY, QGS. The CDR3 sequence is 26 residues long. V was pared by 2 bases and J by 0 bases, with 43 bases between. CDR3 coding DNA: TGTGCTCTTGGGGAATTGGGTGAAGGCGGTTCCTACCAAGGGGCTGGGGGACCTGAGTACACCGATAAACTCATCTTT. Its protein product is CALGELGEGGSYQGAGGPEYTDKLIF.

In this sample, this clone is medium-sized (0.01 to 0.1%). V gene TRDV1 combines with J gene TRDJ1, with 9 bases fitting TRDD3. The CDR3 extends over 22 amino acids. V was pared by 0 bases and J by 0 bases, with 20 bases of the junction left unmatched. CDR1 is TSWWSYY and CDR2 is QGS in the germline V gene. In nucleotides, the CDR3 is TGTGCTCTTGGGGAACTACTACGCCTTACTGGGGGAGGAGACGATGACACCGATAAACTCATCTTT. It yields the protein CALGELLRLTGGGDDDTDKLIF.

This clone appeared a few times. The protein that TCRdb holds for this DNA derives from a much larger clone and differs from the translated DNA at residue 4, which likely indicates a read error; the protein shown here is translated from the DNA. This chain joins TRDV2 and TRDJ1; D not resolved. CDR1 is GEAIGNYY and CDR2 is EKD in the germline V gene. This CDR3 has 16 amino acids. The CDR3 DNA is TGTGCCTGTGGCACCCTGGCCGGGCCGGGCACCGATAAACTCATCTTT. As protein: CACGTLAGPGTDKLIF.

In this sample, this clone is medium-sized. The gene calls are TRDV1 and TRDJ1; 8 bases agree with TRDD3. The V and J ends lost 2 bases and 3 bases, in that order; junction bases with no gene match: 23. The CDR3 is 21 amino acids. The germline CDR1 and CDR2 sequences are TSWWSYY and QGS. This chain's CDR3 is CALGERQSPYWGSQGPDKLIF. CDR3 in DNA: TGTGCTCTTGGGGAAAGGCAGTCCCCATACTGGGGGTCCCAGGGGCCCGATAAACTCATCTTT.

This clone appeared a few times. The chain carries TRDV1 and TRDJ1, with 7 bases lining up with TRDD3. The CDR3 sequence is 23 residues long. Germline assignment: CDR1 TSWWSYY and CDR2 QGS. With 1 base clipped from V and 0 bases from J, the junction kept 26 bases outside the gene matches. The DNA for the CDR3 is TGTGCTCTTGGGGAACCCCCCCCGGGATTGGGCGTGACTGGGGATGGCAACACCGATAAACTCATCTTT. This translates into CALGEPPPGLGVTGDGNTDKLIF.

This clone has a handful of counts. V is TRDV3 and J is TRDJ1, with 10 bases fitting TRDD3. Per germline, CDR1 TVYSNPD and CDR2 GDNSRS (reference sequence). The CDR3 has 18 amino acids. V was clipped by 1 base and J by 2 bases; unmatched bases: 16. In DNA, the CDR3 is TGTGCCTTTAACCCCGCTACCCTCGTACTGGGGGATACCGATAAACTCATCTTT. Translating it yields CAFNPATLVLGDTDKLIF. The entire variable domain, with the rest obtained from reference TRDV3 and TRDJ1, is as follows: CDKVTQSSPDQTVASGSEVVLLCTYDTVYSNPDLFWYRIRPDYSFQFVFYGDNSRSEGADFTQGRFSVKHILTQKAFHLVISPVRTEDSATYYCAFNPATLVLGDTDKLIFGKGTRVTVEP.

This clone was seen a few times. This sequence is one base from a far larger clone and is likely a read error. The rearrangement joins TRDV1 to TRDJ2; TRDD3 might be the D (9 bases). Trimming left V 7 bases short and J 8 bases short, with 32 bases between. CDR1 and CDR2 (germline): TSWWSYY, QGS. CDR3 length: 19 amino acids. The CDR3 loop reads CALVSRFLRGYEGDAQLFF. CDR3 sequence (DNA): TGTGCTCTTGTGTCTCGCTTCCTACGGGGATACGAGGGGGATGCACAACTCTTCTTT.

By frequency in the sample, this clone is medium-sized. This chain connects TRDV1 to TRDJ1; D is perhaps TRDD2 (5 bases). The CDR3 is 20 amino acids. In germline, CDR1 is TSWWSYY, CDR2 QGS. V was shortened by 0 bases and J by 0 bases, with 23 bases between the two germline ends. The CDR3 is CALGELDPTSTAGYTDKLIF. As DNA, the CDR3 is TGTGCTCTTGGGGAACTTGACCCTACCAGTACTGCGGGGTACACCGATAAACTCATCTTT.

As to this clone: A much larger clone differs by one base, so this may be a read error. V usage is TRDV1 and J usage is TRDJ1, with D perhaps TRDD3 (5 bases). The V and J ends lost 0 bases and 0 bases respectively, with 20 bases between them. CDR1 and CDR2 (germline): TSWWSYY, QGS. The CDR3 has 19 residues. The CDR3 DNA follows: TGTGCTCTTGGGGAACTTGTAGGGGGTGGGAGTCCCTACACCGATAAACTCATCTTT. Translating it yields CALGELVGGGSPYTDKLIF.

By sample share, this clone is medium-sized. This likely came from a read error, as a far larger clone is one base away. This specimen includes other DNA sequences encoding the same CDR3. The V call is TRDV1, the J call TRDJ1; 9 nucleotides match TRDD3. The CDR3 contains 24 residues. Germline V gene data show CDR1 as TSWWSYY and CDR2 as QGS. Here the CDR3 DNA reads TGTGCCCTTGGGGACTTTCCTACGAACATACCTATACTGGGGGAGATCAGGTACACCGATAAACTCATCTTT. As protein: CALGDFPTNIPILGEIRYTDKLIF.